These 29 T cell receptor beta chains were sequenced from one sample in a study of PD-1 blockade in classical Hodgkin lymphoma. Each patient's relapse followed autologous stem cell transplantation, and brentuximab vedotin exposure varied. The assay was immunoSEQ multiplex PCR, and TCRdb's table has in-frame clones only and misses some. The data contain more than 140,000 clones, around four fifths of them seen just once; the ten biggest clones take up roughly 10%. Material: peripheral blood mononuclear cells (PBMCs), obtained before the second cycle of nivolumab. These receptor sequences come from a human donor with classical Hodgkin lymphoma.

V is TRBV19 and J is TRBJ2-7; unclear D gene. The germline CDR1 and CDR2 sequences are LNHDA and SQIVND (reference sequence). CDR3 length: 11 amino acids. The germline V and J ends were trimmed by 6 bases and 4 bases, with 7 bases remaining between them. CDR3 residues: CASRNGYEQYF. The CDR3 bases are TGTGCCAGTAGGAATGGGTACGAGCAGTACTTC.

V usage is TRBV2 and J usage is TRBJ1-5, with D possibly being TRBD1 (5 bases). Trimming took off 4 bases at V and 5 bases at J, with 9 bases between the two ends. This CDR3 contains 13 residues. CDR1 is SNHLY, CDR2 FYNNEI, per germline. The CDR3 DNA reads TGTGCCAGCAGTGGACAGAGAGATCAGCCCCAGCATTTT. Its protein product is CASSGQRDQPQHF.

This clone was observed once. J is TRBJ2-2 and V is TRBV4-2; 8 bases match TRBD2. V was clipped by 0 bases and J by 5 bases; unmatched bases: 5. CDR3 length equals 16 residues. The germline V gene encodes CDR1 LGHNA and CDR2 YNFKEQ. Here the CDR3 reads CASSQEGGRWTGELFF. The CDR3 region has the DNA TGTGCCAGCAGCCAAGAGGGCGGGAGGTGGACCGGGGAGCTGTTTTTT.

J is TRBJ2-7 and V is TRBV23-1, with D unresolved. TRBV23-1 is filed as an ORF, its function uncertain. Trimming left V 8 bases short and J 6 bases short, with 11 bases between. The CDR3 spans 11 residues. CDR3 nucleotide sequence: TGCGCCAGCCCCGACGGGTCCGAGCAGTACTTC. Amino acid sequence: CASPDGSEQYF.

This chain uses TRBV5-1 with TRBJ2-1, with D unclear. The CDR3 extends over 14 amino acids. Germline CDR1 is SGHRS and CDR2 is YFSETQ. V was cut by 1 base and J by 6 bases, with 11 bases left in between. In nucleotides, the CDR3 is TGCGCCAGCAGCTTGCTCGGCAGCCCCAATGAGCAGTTCTTC. It codes for CASSLLGSPNEQFF.

This chain links TRBV11-2 with TRBJ1-1, with D possibly being TRBD1 (5 bases). Germline V gene lookup returns CDR1 SGHAT and CDR2 FQNNGV. This CDR3 has 14 residues. Trimming stripped 5 bases from V and 10 bases from J, with 20 bases between. The CDR3 nucleotides are TGTGCCAGCAGCCCGACCGTCGGGACCCTTGGAGCTTTCTTT. It specifies CASSPTVGTLGAFF.

This clone was recorded at least ten times. V and J are TRBV5-8 and TRBJ2-1, with a tentative D call TRBD2 (5 bases). The CDR3 loop spans 15 amino acids. V was trimmed by 4 bases and J by 0 bases, leaving 11 bases between them. CDR1 SGHTS and CDR2 YDEGEE come from the germline V gene. This CDR3 reads CASSAGLLSYNEQFF. CDR3 in DNA: TGTGCCAGCAGCGCCGGACTCCTCTCCTACAATGAGCAGTTCTTC.

This chain connects TRBV5-5 to TRBJ1-4; no reliable D call. Germline-derived CDR1 and CDR2 are SGHKS and YYEKEE (reference sequence). The V and J ends lost 0 bases and 3 bases respectively, with 9 bases between them. CDR3 size: 15 residues. The CDR3 DNA follows: TGTGCCAGCAGCTTGGTTTCGACGTCTAATGAAAAACTGTTTTTT. Translated: CASSLVSTSNEKLFF. The full variable domain, its missing parts supplied by reference TRBV5-5 and TRBJ1-4, is DAGVTQSPTHLIKTRGQQVTLRCSPISGHKSVSWYQQVLGQGPQFIFQYYEKEERGRGNFPDRFSARQFPNYSSELNVNALLLGDSALYLCASSLVSTSNEKLFFGSGTQLSVL.

CDR3 amino acids: CASTSGGASEQFF. As DNA, the CDR3 is TGTGCCAGCACTAGCGGGGGGGCGAGTGAGCAGTTCTTC. This chain connects TRBV6-1 to TRBJ2-1; 12 bases match TRBD2. The CDR3 runs to 13 residues. Germline V gene data show CDR1 as MNHNS and CDR2 as SASEGT. Trimming cost V 7 bases and J 9 bases; bases outside gene matches: 4.

The chain joins TRBV14 to TRBJ1-1, with D possibly being TRBD1 (6 bases). The V gene's germline CDR1 is SGHDN and CDR2 FVKESK. Trimming took off 5 bases at V and 4 bases at J, with 14 bases between the two ends. This CDR3 region has 14 residues. The CDR3 spells CASSFNLRGTEAFF. The CDR3 DNA follows: TGTGCCAGCAGCTTCAACCTCAGGGGCACTGAAGCTTTCTTT.

The chain uses TRBV25-1 and TRBJ1-4; TRBD1 matches 8 bases. The CDR3 length is 13 residues. Germline CDR1 MGHDK, CDR2 SYGVNS. Losses at the gene ends were 7 bases for V and 8 bases for J; bases not matched to a gene: 6. The CDR3 region is CASNRGINEKLFF. CDR3 nucleotide sequence: TGTGCCAGCAACAGGGGGATTAACGAAAAACTGTTTTTT.

A word on this clone: The same CDR3 is also encoded by other DNA sequences in this sample. The rearrangement joins TRBV6-1 to TRBJ1-3, with 7 nucleotides matching TRBD1. The CDR3 has 14 amino acids. Germline assignment: CDR1 MNHNS and CDR2 SASEGT. Trimming removed 1 base from V and 5 bases from J; junction bases left unmatched: 2. CDR3 DNA: TGTGCCAGCAGTGAAGGGGACAGCCGAAACACCATATATTTT. Its protein product is CASSEGDSRNTIYF.

This clone was counted many times. V and J are TRBV19 and TRBJ2-5; a possible D gene is TRBD2 (5 bases). The CDR3 totals 15 residues. With 6 bases removed from V and 4 bases from J, the gap between germline ends came to 18 bases. Germline V gives CDR1 LNHDA, CDR2 SQIVND (reference sequence). The CDR3 sequence: CASSSSSGWGETQYF. CDR3 coding DNA: TGTGCCAGTAGCAGCTCGAGCGGATGGGGAGAGACCCAGTACTTC.

This clone was seen a few times. The chain carries TRBV2 and TRBJ2-3, with 10 nucleotides matching TRBD1. This CDR3 comprises 15 residues. Germline CDR1 and CDR2: SNHLY and FYNNEI. V shed 7 bases and J 1 base; nucleotides not matched to a gene: 5. The CDR3 protein is CASKLGTGGTDTQYF. The CDR3 DNA reads TGTGCCAGCAAGCTAGGGACAGGGGGCACAGATACGCAGTATTTT.

The chain has TRBV2 and TRBJ2-6; possibly TRBD1 or TRBD2 for D (5 bases each). Germline assignment: CDR1 SNHLY and CDR2 FYNNEI. V gave up 4 bases and J gave up 4 bases, with 11 bases separating them. The CDR3 has 15 residues. CDR3 residues: CASSVEGTGANVLTF. In nucleotides, the CDR3 is TGTGCCAGCAGTGTAGAGGGGACCGGGGCCAACGTCCTGACTTTC.

The chain links TRBV25-1 to TRBJ1-2, with D tentatively TRBD1 (6 bases). Trimming removed 5 bases at V and 4 bases at J, with 14 bases between. CDR1 is MGHDK, CDR2 SYGVNS, per germline. This CDR3 region has 14 residues. CDR3 protein: CASSPDSLIYGYTF. The CDR3 DNA follows: TGTGCCAGCAGTCCGGACAGCCTAATCTATGGCTACACCTTC.

This clone was counted between two and nine times. J is TRBJ2-5 and V is TRBV6-1; D is unclear. Per germline, CDR1 MNHNS and CDR2 SASEGT. The germline V and J ends were trimmed by 0 bases and 3 bases, with 14 bases remaining between them. The CDR3 loop spans 16 amino acids. The CDR3 DNA follows: TGTGCCAGCAGTGAAGCGTTCGCCCAAATAAAAGAGACCCAGTACTTC. The encoded protein is CASSEAFAQIKETQYF.

This clone was observed a handful of times. The chain has TRBV2 and TRBJ2-4; D could derive from TRBD1 or TRBD2 (5 bases each). This CDR3 spans 15 amino acids. Germline CDR1 and CDR2: SNHLY and FYNNEI. V lost 4 bases and J lost 7, with 17 bases in between. The CDR3 DNA is TGTGCCAGCAGTGTCCAGGGACCGATTTGGAACATTCAGTACTTC. Translated: CASSVQGPIWNIQYF.

The V and J genes are TRBV19 and TRBJ1-2, with 7 bases that match TRBD1. V dropped 6 bases and J dropped 4; count of bases not matched to a gene: 8. This CDR3 spans 14 amino acids. Germline V gene data show CDR1 as LNHDA and CDR2 as SQIVND (reference sequence). The CDR3 here is CASRATGPAYGYTF. CDR3 DNA: TGTGCCAGTAGGGCGACAGGGCCCGCCTATGGCTACACCTTC.

The sample holds one count of this clone. The chain links TRBV27 to TRBJ1-3; D is perhaps TRBD1 (5 bases). The ends were cut back, 0 bases at V and 2 bases at J, with 11 bases in the middle. CDR3 length equals 16 residues. Looked up from germline, CDR1 is MNHEY and CDR2 is SMNVEV (reference sequence). The DNA of the CDR3 is TGTGCCAGCAGTTTATCAACCACGACAGCTGGAAACACCATATATTTT. Translating gives CASSLSTTTAGNTIYF.

The chain combines TRBV9 with TRBJ2-5; 7 bases line up with TRBD1. The CDR3 contains 15 residues. Germline-derived CDR1 and CDR2 are SGDLS and YYNGEE. Trimming cost V 5 bases and J 5 bases; bases outside gene matches: 12. The CDR3 loop is CASSRTGAQGETQYF. CDR3 coding DNA: TGTGCCAGCAGTCGCACAGGGGCCCAGGGGGAGACCCAGTACTTC.

This clone was counted between two and nine times. The chain recombines TRBV10-1 with TRBJ1-2, with 7 bases identical to TRBD1. The germline V gene has CDR1 WNHNN and CDR2 SYGVQD (reference sequence). The CDR3 has 17 residues. V lost 7 bases, J lost 2 bases, and 16 bases stayed unmatched. The CDR3 sequence is CASNSQGHRGQNYGYTF. In DNA form, the CDR3 reads TGCGCCAGCAACAGTCAGGGGCACCGGGGACAGAACTATGGCTACACCTTC.

The gene calls are TRBV27 and TRBJ1-5, with D perhaps matching TRBD1 (5 bases). V shed 7 bases and J shed 4 bases, with 11 bases lying between them. The CDR3 is 13 residues long. Germline loops: CDR1 MNHEY, CDR2 SMNVEV (reference sequence). CDR3 nucleotide sequence: TGTGCCAGCAAAAGATCAGGGAATCAGCCCCAGCATTTT. Its protein is CASKRSGNQPQHF.

The table lists this clone with a few counts. The rearrangement joins TRBV29-1 to TRBJ2-1, with 7 bases that match TRBD2. With V trimmed by 4 bases and J by 6 bases, 9 bases remained unmatched. CDR3 length equals 14 residues. Germline CDR1 and CDR2: SQVTM and ANQGSEA. CDR3 DNA sequence: TGCAGCGTTGTGAGGGAGGGCCTCCCCAATGAGCAGTTCTTC. Translating it yields CSVVREGLPNEQFF.

This clone was counted many times. The chain couples TRBV6-5 to TRBJ2-1; TRBD1 agrees at 10 bases. This CDR3 is 15 amino acids long. CDR1 and CDR2 from the germline V gene are MNHEY and SVGAGI. The junction had 13 bases not matched to a gene; V was cut back by 4 bases and J by 13 bases. The CDR3 protein is CASSSLGTGDGSQFF. CDR3 in DNA: TGTGCCAGCAGTTCCCTCGGGACAGGGGACGGGTCTCAGTTCTTC.

This chain joins TRBV5-6 and TRBJ2-6, with D perhaps matching TRBD2 (5 bases). Germline CDR1 SGHDT, CDR2 YYEEEE. CDR3 length: 18 residues. The ends were cut back, 6 bases at V and 4 bases at J, with 23 bases in the middle. In nucleotides, the CDR3 is TGTGCCAGCACCACTGGCCGCGGGCGGCTTCCCGGGGCCAACGTCCTGACTTTC. Translation gives CASTTGRGRLPGANVLTF.

This clone came up a few times. This rearrangement joins TRBV9 to TRBJ1-2; D unresolved. The CDR3 runs to 16 residues. Germline V gene data show CDR1 as SGDLS and CDR2 as YYNGEE. V was pared by 4 bases and J by 8 bases, with 24 bases between. CDR3: CASSPRPQDGNPGYTF. For the CDR3, the DNA is TGTGCCAGCAGCCCCCGACCCCAGGACGGTAATCCGGGCTACACCTTC.

This clone has only a few counts. This chain uses TRBV6-1 with TRBJ1-5; 8 bases map to TRBD1. V shed 4 bases and J 3 bases; nucleotides not matched to a gene: 2. In germline, CDR1 is MNHNS, CDR2 SASEGT. This CDR3 comprises 14 residues. The CDR3 sequence: CASSADRVNQPQHF. CDR3 nucleotide sequence: TGTGCCAGCAGTGCGGACAGGGTCAATCAGCCCCAGCATTTT.

The chain recombines TRBV7-9 with TRBJ2-1, with D unclear. V was pared by 2 bases and J by 8 bases, with 7 bases between. There are 12 residues in the CDR3. Germline V gene sequence: CDR1 SEHNR, CDR2 FQNEAQ (reference sequence). The CDR3 region is CASSLINHEQFF. As DNA, the CDR3 is TGTGCCAGCAGCTTAATAAATCATGAGCAGTTCTTC.